This T cell receptor beta chain was found in a study of shared clonotypes between healthy human individuals. Study results and caveats: Estimated richness values were generally larger in naive subsets than in memory subsets.

In the case of this clone: Antigen: not known.

Sequenced by immunoSEQ multiplex PCR; TCRdb stores in-frame clones only, minus some. The sample has roughly 720,000 clones; 90% are singletons. The source of this sequence is a man in his late teens or twenties in good health. Some clones in this sample may be carry-over from other donors' samples. The sample consisted of memory CD8+ T cells from PBMCs. As for subset: CD45RO+ cells pooled with CCR7-negative TemRA cells.

The CDR3 is CASSLTDRVNQPQHF. The CDR3 DNA follows: TGTGCCAGCAGCCTGACGGACAGGGTGAATCAGCCCCAGCATTTT. The rearrangement uses TRBV28 and TRBJ1-5; 8 bases fit TRBD1. The CDR3 is 15 residues long. Per germline, CDR1 MDHEN and CDR2 SYDVKM. V shed 6 bases and J 4 bases; nucleotides not matched to a gene: 8.